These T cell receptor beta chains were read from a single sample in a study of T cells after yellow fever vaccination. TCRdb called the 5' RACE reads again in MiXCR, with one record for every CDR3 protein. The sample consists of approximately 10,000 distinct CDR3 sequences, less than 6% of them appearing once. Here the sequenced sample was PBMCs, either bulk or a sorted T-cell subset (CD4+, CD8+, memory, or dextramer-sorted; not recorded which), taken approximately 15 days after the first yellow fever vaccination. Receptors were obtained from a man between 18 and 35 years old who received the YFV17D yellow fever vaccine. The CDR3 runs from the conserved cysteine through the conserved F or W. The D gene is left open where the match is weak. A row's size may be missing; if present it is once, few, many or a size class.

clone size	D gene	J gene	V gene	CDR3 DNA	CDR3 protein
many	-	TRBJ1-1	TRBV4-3	TGCGCCAGCAGCCAAGATATTTCTGGGAGCAGTGAAGCTTTCTTT	CASSQDISGSSEAFF
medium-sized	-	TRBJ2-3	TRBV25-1	TGTGCCAGCAGTAGAGACGGTACAGATACGCAGTATTTT	CASSRDGTDTQYF
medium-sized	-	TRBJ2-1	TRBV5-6	TGTGCCAGCAGCTTGCTACAAGTCTACAATGAGCAGTTCTTC	CASSLLQVYNEQFF
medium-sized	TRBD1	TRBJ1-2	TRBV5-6	TGTGCCAGCAGCTTGGACAGGGGGCAAAGCTACACCTTC	CASSLDRGQSYTF
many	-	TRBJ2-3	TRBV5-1	TGCGCCAGCAGCCCCGGGGGACCGGGTCGTACAGATACGCAGTATTTT	CASSPGGPGRTDTQYF
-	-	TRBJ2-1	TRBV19	TGTGCCAGTACCCTCGGACGGCGGTCCTACAATGAGCAGTTCTTC	CASTLGRRSYNEQFF
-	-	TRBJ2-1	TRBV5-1	TGCGCCAGCAGCTTGGGGGACTACAATGAGCAGTTCTTC	CASSLGDYNEQFF
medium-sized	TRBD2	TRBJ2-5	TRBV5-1	TGCGCCAGCAGCCCTGGACTAGCGGGTATGCAAGAGACCCAGTACTTC	CASSPGLAGMQETQYF
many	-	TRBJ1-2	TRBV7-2	TGTGCCAGCAGCCCCTTCCAGAGTGGTGGCTACACCTTC	CASSPFQSGGYTF
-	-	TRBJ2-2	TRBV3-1	TGTGCCAGCTGCAAATTATCTGGGCCGGCGAACACCGGGGAGCTGTTTTTT	CASCKLSGPANTGELFF
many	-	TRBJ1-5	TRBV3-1	TGTGCCAGCAGCCAAGAGTCAGGCCTCAATCAGCCCCAGCATTTT	CASSQESGLNQPQHF
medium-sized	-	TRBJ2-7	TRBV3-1	TGTGCCAGCAGCCAGAGGGGCGAGCAGTACTTC	CASSQRGEQYF
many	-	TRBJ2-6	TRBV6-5	TGTGCCAGCAGCCTCTGGGAGGGGGGGGACTCCGGGGCCAACGTCCTGACTTTC	CASSLWEGGDSGANVLTF
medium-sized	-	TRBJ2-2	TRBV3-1	TGTGCCAGCAGCGCGACGGGCACCGGGGAGCTGTTTTTT	CASSATGTGELFF
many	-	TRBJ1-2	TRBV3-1	TGTGCCAGCAGCCAGCAGACTCGTCTGGGGGGCTACACCTTC	CASSQQTRLGGYTF
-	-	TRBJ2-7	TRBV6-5	TGTGCCAGCAGTTACTCGACGGGGGCAGCCGAGGCCTACGAGCAGTACTTC	CASSYSTGAAEAYEQYF
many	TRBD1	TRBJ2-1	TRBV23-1	TGCGCCAGCAGCACAGGGGTGAGGAACAATGAGCAGTTCTTC	CASSTGVRNNEQFF
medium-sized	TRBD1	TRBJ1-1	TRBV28	TGTGCCAGCGGAGGACAGGGTGAAAGCACTGAAGCTTTCTTT	CASGGQGESTEAFF
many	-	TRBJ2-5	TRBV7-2	TGTGCCAGCAGCTTGGCATTATACGAGACCCAGTACTTC	CASSLALYETQYF
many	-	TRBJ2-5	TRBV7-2	TGTGCCAGCAGTCCTAATGCCCCGACTAGTCCAGAGACCCAGTACTTC	CASSPNAPTSPETQYF
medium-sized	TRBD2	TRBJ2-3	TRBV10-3	TGTGCCATCAGTGTGAAGTCTAGCGGGGTTACAGATACGCAGTATTTT	CAISVKSSGVTDTQYF
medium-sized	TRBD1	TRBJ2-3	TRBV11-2	TGTGCCATATTGACCCGGGACAGGGGGGCAGATACGCAGTATTTT	CAILTRDRGADTQYF
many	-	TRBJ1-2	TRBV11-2	TGTGCCAGCAGGGATACAGCTAACTATGGCTACACCTTC	CASRDTANYGYTF
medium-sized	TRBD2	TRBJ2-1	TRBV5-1	TGCGCCAGCAGCTCCGGCGGGGGGGCTCACAATGAGCAGTTCTTC	CASSSGGGAHNEQFF
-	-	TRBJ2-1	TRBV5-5	TGTCCCAGCAGCTTTGGCGGCGATTCAAGGAATGAGCAGTTCTTC	CPSSFGGDSRNEQFF
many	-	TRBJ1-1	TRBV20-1	TGCAGTGCTCCGGACAGATACATGAACACTGAAGCTTTCTTT	CSAPDRYMNTEAFF
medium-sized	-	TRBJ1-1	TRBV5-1	TGCGCCAGCACCCCCCCGGAGGGGCGGACTGAAGCTTTCTTT	CASTPPEGRTEAFF
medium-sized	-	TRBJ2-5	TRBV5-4	TGTGCCAGCAGCTTGTATGTGGGGAGGAAGACCCAGTACTTC	CASSLYVGRKTQYF
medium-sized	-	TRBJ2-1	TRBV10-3	TGTGCCATCGGGGGGTCGGACAGGCTCAATGAGCAGTTCTTC	CAIGGSDRLNEQFF
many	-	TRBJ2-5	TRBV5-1	TGCGCCAGCAGCTCCTCGGGGGACGCGGAGACCCAGTACTTC	CASSSSGDAETQYF
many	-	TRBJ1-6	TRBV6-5	TGTGCCAGCACCCCCGCCGGGACCTGGGGACAATCACCCCTCCACTTT	CASTPAGTWGQSPLHF
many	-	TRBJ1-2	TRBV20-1	TGCAGTACCTCAACCAGGGGTGGCTACACCTTC	CSTSTRGGYTF
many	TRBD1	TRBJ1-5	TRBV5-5	TGTGCCAGCAGCTTGGGCACAGGGGCCCTAAGCAATCAGCCCCAGCATTTT	CASSLGTGALSNQPQHF
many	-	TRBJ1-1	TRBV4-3	TGCGCCAGCAGCCAAAAAGGGGGGCGGAGGGGCAACACTGAAGCTTTCTTT	CASSQKGGRRGNTEAFF
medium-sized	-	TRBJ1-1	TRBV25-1	TGTGCCAGCAGACGGATGAGTAACACTGAAGCTTTCTTT	CASRRMSNTEAFF
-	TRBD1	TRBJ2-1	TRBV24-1	TGTGCCACCAGTGCCGCAGGCACAGGGGGAATGGATGAGCAGTTCTTC	CATSAAGTGGMDEQFF
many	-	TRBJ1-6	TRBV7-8	TGTGCCAGCAGCTTAAGACAGACTAGCTCCTATAATTCACCCCTCCACTTT	CASSLRQTSSYNSPLHF
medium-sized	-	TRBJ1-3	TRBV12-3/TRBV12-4	TGTGCCAGCAGCCTACAGGGTTCTGGAAACACCATATATTTT	CASSLQGSGNTIYF
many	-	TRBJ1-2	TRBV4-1	TGCGCCAGCAGCCAAGGAATGAAGGGGAAGGGGGTTGGCTACACCTTC	CASSQGMKGKGVGYTF
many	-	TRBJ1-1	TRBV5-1	TGCGCCAGCAGCCCAGACAGTCCCGTGGGTCCTGAAGCTTTCTTT	CASSPDSPVGPEAFF
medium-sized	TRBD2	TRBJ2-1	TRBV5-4	TGTGCCAGCAACTCTGCGGGGGTCTTCAATGAGCAGTTCTTC	CASNSAGVFNEQFF
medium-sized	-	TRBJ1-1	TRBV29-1	TGCAGCGTCGGAGTGAACACTGAAGCTTTCTTT	CSVGVNTEAFF
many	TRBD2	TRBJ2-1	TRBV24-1	TGTGCCACCAGTGATTACGGGGGGGTGGGGTACAATGAGCAGTTCTTC	CATSDYGGVGYNEQFF
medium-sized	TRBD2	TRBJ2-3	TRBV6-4	TGTGCCAGCAGTCCACCGGGACTAGCGGGGGCTAGGAGCACAGATACGCAGTATTTT	CASSPPGLAGARSTDTQYF
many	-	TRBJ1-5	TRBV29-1	TGCAGCGCACAGGAGCATGATAGCAATCAGCCCCAGCATTTT	CSAQEHDSNQPQHF
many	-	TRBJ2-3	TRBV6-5	TGTGCCAGCCGGCGGGCGGCCGGCACAGATACGCAGTATTTT	CASRRAAGTDTQYF
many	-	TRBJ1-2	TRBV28	TGTGCCAGCAGGCGGACTGAGGTCTATGGCTACACCTTC	CASRRTEVYGYTF
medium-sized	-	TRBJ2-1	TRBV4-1	TGCGCCAGCAGCGAGAGGGAGACCTTTTCCTACAATGAGCAGTTCTTC	CASSERETFSYNEQFF
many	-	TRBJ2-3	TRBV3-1	TGTGCCAGCAGCCAGATAGCGACCGCGCAGTATTTT	CASSQIATAQYF
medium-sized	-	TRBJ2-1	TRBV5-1	TGCGCCAGCAGCTTTGGGGGCACGGAAAGCTCCTACAATGAGCAGTTCTTC	CASSFGGTESSYNEQFF
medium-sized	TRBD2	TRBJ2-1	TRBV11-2	TGTGCCAGCAGCCCTATTGAGCGGGGGGGCGGTGAGCAGTTCTTC	CASSPIERGGGEQFF
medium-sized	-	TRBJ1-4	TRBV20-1	TGCAGTGCTAGAGATGGGGGTTTTAATGAAAAACTGTTTTTT	CSARDGGFNEKLFF
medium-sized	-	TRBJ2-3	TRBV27	TGTGCCAGCAGTGAGGAAAGACTCAGCACAGATACGCAGTATTTT	CASSEERLSTDTQYF
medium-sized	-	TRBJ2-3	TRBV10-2	TGCGCCAGCCAACGACTGGATACGCAGTATTTT	CASQRLDTQYF